This T cell receptor (beta chain) originates from a study of blood T cell repertoires in COVID-19. This CDR3 is built from 14 residues. Unmatched junction bases numbered 1, after V lost 3 bases and J lost 2 bases. The germline V gene encodes CDR1 MDHEN and CDR2 SYDVKM. TCRdb's copy holds only in-frame clones and misses some; the assay was immunoSEQ multiplex PCR. This repertoire shows some 100,000 clones, just over 85% found once; its top ten account for around 8.1%. The sequencing sample was made of peripheral blood. V usage is TRBV28 and J usage is TRBJ1-1, with 9 bases that match TRBD1. This receptor was identified in a woman between 70 and 85 years old with acute or convalescent COVID-19. CDR3 protein: CASSLGQGNTEAFF. CDR3 nucleotides: TGTGCCAGCAGTTTGGGACAGGGTAACACTGAAGCTTTCTTT.